Listed below are T cell receptor beta chains from one sample, sequenced in a study of cytomegalovirus exposure and HLA in healthy donors. The data were produced by immunoSEQ multiplex PCR, yet TCRdb's version contains in-frame clones alone and is incomplete. The table has over 250,000 clones, around two thirds seen once. The sequencing input was PBMCs. All receptors derive from a female donor in good health and CMV-seronegative. CDR3s include the opening cysteine and the closing phenylalanine or tryptophan. A D gene is named only where the DNA matches it firmly. A clone size is listed for some rows: how often the clone was seen (once, few, many), or a class if it is expanded.

CDR3 protein,CDR3 DNA,D gene,V gene,clone size,J gene
CASSRASGSLTDTQYF,TGCGCCAGCAGCCGAGCTAGCGGGAGTCTGACAGATACGCAGTATTTT,TRBD2,TRBV5-1,NA,TRBJ2-3
CASSLNGPAEYTF,TGTGCCAGCAGTTTAAACGGTCCCGCCGAATACACCTTC,NA,TRBV28,NA,TRBJ1-2
CASSFRQGARETQYF,TGTGCCAGCAGTTTCCGACAGGGGGCGCGAGAGACCCAGTACTTC,TRBD1,TRBV27,NA,TRBJ2-5
CAISESAFSGTPSYEQYF,TGTGCCATCAGTGAGTCTGCCTTCAGCGGGACACCCTCCTACGAGCAGTACTTC,NA,TRBV10-3,NA,TRBJ2-7
CASSRTGGGGDEKLFF,TGTGCCAGCAGTCGCACAGGAGGGGGAGGGGATGAAAAACTGTTTTTT,NA,TRBV7-9,NA,TRBJ1-4
CAISEGVGRPYNEQFF,TGTGCCATCAGTGAGGGTGTTGGGCGCCCCTACAATGAGCAGTTCTTC,NA,TRBV10-3,NA,TRBJ2-1
CASRLLRGQASNQPQHF,TGTGCCAGCAGACTTCTTAGGGGACAGGCTAGCAATCAGCCCCAGCATTTT,TRBD1,TRBV28,NA,TRBJ1-5
CASLRDFSYEQYF,TGTGCCAGCCTCCGGGACTTCTCCTACGAGCAGTACTTC,NA,TRBV2,NA,TRBJ2-7
CASSFFSGRAVRETQYF,TGTGCCAGCAGTTTTTTTAGCGGGAGGGCCGTTCGGGAGACCCAGTACTTC,TRBD2,TRBV27,NA,TRBJ2-5
CASSLTTENYGYTF,TGCGCCAGCAGCTTAACGACAGAGAACTATGGCTACACCTTC,NA,TRBV5-1,NA,TRBJ1-2
CASSTQGPPSTDTQYF,TGCGCCAGCAGCACACAGGGTCCCCCGAGCACAGATACGCAGTATTTT,NA,TRBV5-1,once,TRBJ2-3
CASSYDRGTGELFF,TGTGCCAGCAGTTACGATCGGGGCACCGGGGAGCTGTTTTTT,NA,TRBV6-5,NA,TRBJ2-2
CASSARLAGENNEQFF,TGTGCCAGCAGTGCCCGACTAGCGGGGGAAAACAATGAGCAGTTCTTC,TRBD2,TRBV25-1,once,TRBJ2-1
CASSPLGTSQYEQYF,TGTGCCAGCTCACCACTAGGGACTAGTCAGTACGAGCAGTACTTC,TRBD2,TRBV18,once,TRBJ2-7
CAGSHSGTGLNTEAFF,TGTGCCGGCTCACATTCCGGGACAGGGTTGAACACTGAAGCTTTCTTT,TRBD1,TRBV18,NA,TRBJ1-1
CASSIRENQPQHF,TGTGCCAGTAGTATCAGGGAAAATCAGCCCCAGCATTTT,NA,TRBV19,NA,TRBJ1-5
CASSPGLAGGYEQYF,TGTGCCAGTAGTCCTGGACTAGCGGGAGGCTACGAGCAGTACTTC,TRBD2,TRBV19,few,TRBJ2-7
CAISEAGGDTEAFF,TGTGCCATCAGTGAGGCCGGAGGGGACACTGAAGCTTTCTTT,NA,TRBV10-3,few,TRBJ1-1
CASSVTSGWGQSGELFF,TGTGCCAGCAGCGTTACTAGCGGGTGGGGCCAATCCGGGGAGCTGTTTTTT,TRBD2,TRBV2,NA,TRBJ2-2
CASSIGELGPDTQYF,TGTGCCAGTAGTATCGGGGAATTGGGCCCAGATACGCAGTATTTT,NA,TRBV19,few,TRBJ2-3
CASSLGQVPINTEAFF,TGTGCCAGCTCACTTGGACAGGTCCCGATCAACACTGAAGCTTTCTTT,TRBD1,TRBV18,NA,TRBJ1-1
CATSTGLAGPQGGELFF,TGTGCCACCAGCACCGGACTAGCGGGACCCCAGGGGGGGGAGCTGTTTTTT,TRBD2,TRBV15,NA,TRBJ2-2
CASSGRETGELFF,TGTGCCAGCAGTGGCCGGGAGACCGGGGAGCTGTTTTTT,NA,TRBV2,NA,TRBJ2-2
CASSPDRGPETGNTIYF,TGTGCCAGCAGCCCGGACAGGGGGCCAGAGACCGGAAACACCATATATTTT,TRBD1,TRBV6-4,NA,TRBJ1-3
CASSLVGRGKYF,TGTGCCAGCAGCTTAGTTGGCAGGGGAAAGTACTTC,NA,TRBV7-9,few,TRBJ2-7
CASSPTGPGANVLTF,TGTGCCAGCAGCCCGACAGGGCCTGGGGCCAACGTCCTGACTTTC,TRBD1,TRBV6-1,few,TRBJ2-6
CASGGGGTPDEQFF,TGTGCCAGCGGGGGGGGCGGGACTCCCGATGAGCAGTTCTTC,NA,TRBV2,NA,TRBJ2-1
CASSLMEAVLAGVEEQYF,TGCGCCAGCAGCCTTATGGAGGCAGTACTAGCGGGAGTGGAGGAGCAGTACTTC,TRBD2,TRBV5-1,NA,TRBJ2-7
CASMRENNQPQHF,TGTGCCAGCATGAGAGAAAACAATCAGCCCCAGCATTTT,NA,TRBV2,few,TRBJ1-5